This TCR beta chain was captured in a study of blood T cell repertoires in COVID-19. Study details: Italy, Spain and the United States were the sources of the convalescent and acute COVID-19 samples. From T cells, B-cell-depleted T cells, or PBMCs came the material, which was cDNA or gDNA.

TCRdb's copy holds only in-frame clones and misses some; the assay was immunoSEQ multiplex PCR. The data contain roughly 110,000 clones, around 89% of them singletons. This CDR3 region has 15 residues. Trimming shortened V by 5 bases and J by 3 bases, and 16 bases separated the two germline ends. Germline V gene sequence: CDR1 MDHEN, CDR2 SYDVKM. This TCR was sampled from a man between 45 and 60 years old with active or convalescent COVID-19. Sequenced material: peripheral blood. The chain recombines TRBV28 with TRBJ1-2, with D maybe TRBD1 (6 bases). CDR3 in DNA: TGTGCCAGCAGTCATCGAGAGGGGGTGGACTATGGCTACACCTTC. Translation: CASSHREGVDYGYTF.